Listed below are T cell receptor beta chains from one sample, sequenced in a study of cytomegalovirus exposure and HLA in healthy donors. Produced via immunoSEQ multiplex PCR; TCRdb's table is partial and in-frame only. The sample yields 120,000 to 150,000 clones, over 75% seen once. The sequenced sample was PBMCs. The receptors derive from a man younger than 40 in good health and CMV-seropositive. Each CDR3 is given with its conserved first and last residue. The order of the fields is D gene, V gene, clone size, J gene, CDR3 DNA, CDR3 protein. D genes are given only for firm matches. Expanded clones are given a class, and other clones once, few, many or no size at all.

.	TRBV28	.	TRBJ2-3	TGTGCCAGCAGTTTTTCCCTAACTAGTTATTCCACAGATACGCAGTATTTT	CASSFSLTSYSTDTQYF
TRBD1	TRBV9	.	TRBJ2-5	TGTGCCAGCAGCGAACAGGGGGCCCGAGAGACCCAGTACTTC	CASSEQGARETQYF
.	TRBV25-1	.	TRBJ2-3	TGTGCCAGCAGTCGAGAAGGACGGGGAACAGATACGCAGTATTTT	CASSREGRGTDTQYF
.	TRBV7-9	.	TRBJ2-1	TGTGCCAGCAGCCCAAGCGGAGGTAGCTCCTACAATGAGCAGTTCTTC	CASSPSGGSSYNEQFF
.	TRBV27	.	TRBJ2-4	TGTGCCAGCAGTTCGTCCAGTCCGGAGGTATTGGGCATTCAGTACTTC	CASSSSSPEVLGIQYF
.	TRBV6-6	once	TRBJ1-2	TGTGCCAGCAGTTACTCTCTTGAACAGAACTACACCTTC	CASSYSLEQNYTF
.	TRBV21-1	.	TRBJ2-7	TGTGCCAGCACTCCGGGGGGGGCGGTCTCCTACGAGCAGTACTTC	CASTPGGAVSYEQYF
.	TRBV6-5	.	TRBJ2-7	TGTGCCAGCAAAACGGGTAACGAGCAGTACTTC	CASKTGNEQYF
TRBD1	TRBV28	few	TRBJ2-7	TGTGCCAGCAGTTACGGGACAGGGCCCGAGCAGTACTTC	CASSYGTGPEQYF
TRBD2	TRBV2	.	TRBJ2-3	TGTGCCAGCAGTCTTTCAGCGGGGGTGGCAGATACGCAGTATTTT	CASSLSAGVADTQYF
.	TRBV4-2	few	TRBJ2-1	TGTGCCAGCAGCCAAGATCAGGTCCAGTACAATGAGCAGTTCTTC	CASSQDQVQYNEQFF
TRBD1	TRBV5-1	.	TRBJ1-5	TGCGCCAGCAGCTGGACAGGGGACAACAATCAGCCCCAGCATTTT	CASSWTGDNNQPQHF
.	TRBV15	.	TRBJ2-1	TGTGCCACCAGCAGAGGTAGACTGCGGCTCCATGAGCAGTTCTTC	CATSRGRLRLHEQFF
TRBD1	TRBV2	.	TRBJ2-2	TGTGCCAGCCGCGGGACAGGGAACCCCGGGGAGCTGTTTTTT	CASRGTGNPGELFF
.	TRBV5-4	.	TRBJ1-2	TGTGCCGGCAGCTTGTTCGGGGAAGGGTACTATGGCTACACCTTC	CAGSLFGEGYYGYTF
.	TRBV5-4	.	TRBJ2-1	TGTGCCAGCAGACCCCGAACGGGAAGCTCCTACAATGAGCAGTTCTTC	CASRPRTGSSYNEQFF
.	TRBV7-2	few	TRBJ1-5	TGTGCCAGCAGCTTGACAAATCAGCCCCAGCATTTT	CASSLTNQPQHF
TRBD2	TRBV5-4	.	TRBJ2-7	TGTGCCAGCAGCCGGGGGGTGGGGGAGAGCTCCTACGAGCAGTACTTC	CASSRGVGESSYEQYF
.	TRBV29-1	once	TRBJ2-7	TGCAGCGTCCGGACTCACGGGGGCTACGAGCAGTACTTC	CSVRTHGGYEQYF
.	TRBV4-1	.	TRBJ2-5	TGCGCCAGCAGCCAAGACTGGACAGCATTGATCCAAGAGACCCAGTACTTC	CASSQDWTALIQETQYF
TRBD2	TRBV5-1	.	TRBJ2-1	TGCGCCAGCAGCTTGGGGGGCGGGGGGGCGTACAATGAGCAGTTCTTC	CASSLGGGGAYNEQFF
TRBD1	TRBV28	.	TRBJ2-3	TGTGCCAGCAGTCCCAGATACGCGACAGGGGTATCGTATACGCAGTATTTT	CASSPRYATGVSYTQYF
.	TRBV19	.	TRBJ1-2	TGTGCCAGTAGTGAGGTCCATAACTATGGCTACACCTTC	CASSEVHNYGYTF
.	TRBV9	.	TRBJ1-6	TGTGCCAGCAGCATACGAGGAAATTCACCCCTCCACTTT	CASSIRGNSPLHF
.	TRBV7-9	once	TRBJ2-2	TGTGCCAGCAGCTTAGCGCAGGGTAGCGGCACCGGGGAGCTGTTTTTT	CASSLAQGSGTGELFF
TRBD1	TRBV6-5	.	TRBJ1-2	TGTGCCAGCAGGGGACAGAACAACTATGGCTACACCTTC	CASRGQNNYGYTF
.	TRBV30	once	TRBJ2-7	TGTGCCTGGAGTGTACTAGGGCCCATCGGGAACGGGCAGTACTTC	CAWSVLGPIGNGQYF
.	TRBV29-1	few	TRBJ2-1	TGCAGCGCCCTACGGGGGAAGGTTGAGCAGTTCTTC	CSALRGKVEQFF
.	TRBV18	.	TRBJ1-5	TGTGCCAGCTCACCTGGGACACAAAGAGGCAATCAGCCCCAGCATTTT	CASSPGTQRGNQPQHF
TRBD1	TRBV28	.	TRBJ1-4	TGTGCCAGCAGTCGAAGGACAGGGTCTGAAAAACTGTTTTTT	CASSRRTGSEKLFF
.	TRBV4-3	.	TRBJ2-7	TGCGCCAGCAGCCAAGGAGTCCAGCAGTACTTC	CASSQGVQQYF
.	TRBV30	.	TRBJ1-6	TGTGCCTGGAGCGATACGCACAGGAGCTCCTATAATTCACCCCTCCACTTT	CAWSDTHRSSYNSPLHF
TRBD2	TRBV28	.	TRBJ2-5	TGTGCCAGCAGTTATACCGTGGGGAGGGGAGAGACCCAGTACTTC	CASSYTVGRGETQYF
.	TRBV2	once	TRBJ1-2	TGTGCCAGCAGTGCGCAGGGCTATGGCTACACCTTC	CASSAQGYGYTF
.	TRBV5-3	.	TRBJ2-2	TGTGCCAGAAACACGGGGACATACACCGGGGAGCTGTTTTTT	CARNTGTYTGELFF
.	TRBV7-2	.	TRBJ1-1	TGTGCCAGCAGCCAAGGGACAGAAGCTTTCTTT	CASSQGTEAFF
.	TRBV7-9	.	TRBJ2-5	TGTGCCAGCAGCTTACAGCTGGAGAAAGAGACCCAGTACTTC	CASSLQLEKETQYF
TRBD1	TRBV11-2	.	TRBJ1-1	TGTGCCAGCAGCCTTACCCACAGGGGCTTGGGGGCTTTCTTT	CASSLTHRGLGAFF
.	TRBV5-4	.	TRBJ2-3	TGTGCCAGCAGCTTAGGGACTTGGACAGATACGCAGTATTTT	CASSLGTWTDTQYF